These 30 T cell receptor beta chains were all obtained from the same sample, sequenced in a study of blood T cell repertoires in COVID-19. Only in-frame clones appear in the TCRdb table, and some are missing; sequencing was by immunoSEQ multiplex PCR. Found here are 150,000 to 200,000 clones, 60% to 80% of them singletons; the top ten hold about an eighth. Sequenced sample: PBMCs or T cells enriched from blood (not recorded which). The receptors shown here come from a man aged 55-75 years who had been exposed to COVID-19.

This sequence joins TRBV3-1 (or the pseudogene TRBV3-2) and TRBJ2-7; TRBD1 might be the D (6 bases). The V gene lost 0 bases and the J gene lost 2 bases, with 14 bases spanning the gap. There are 16 residues in the CDR3. In germline, CDR1 is LGHDT, CDR2 YNNKEL (reference sequence). CDR3 region: CASSQDPGQLTYEQYF. CDR3 DNA sequence: TGTGCCAGCAGCCAAGATCCCGGACAGCTCACCTACGAGCAGTACTTC.

The genes are TRBV20-1 and TRBJ1-2, with D tentatively TRBD1 (6 bases). V lost 3 bases and J lost 6, with 29 bases in between. Germline values: CDR1 DFQATT, CDR2 SNEGSKA (reference sequence). The CDR3 has 18 amino acids. The CDR3 is CSASLLGQSGLWGDGYTF. The CDR3 coding sequence is TGCAGTGCTAGTCTCCTAGGACAGTCGGGACTATGGGGAGATGGCTACACCTTC.

In DNA, the CDR3 is TGTGCCAGCAGGCAACAGGGTAACACCGGGGAGCTGTTTTTT. This gives the protein CASRQQGNTGELFF. J is TRBJ2-2 and V is TRBV28; TRBD1 is a possible D gene (6 bases). Germline CDR1 MDHEN, CDR2 SYDVKM. The CDR3 sequence is 14 residues long. The V end was cut by 6 bases, the J end by 2 bases, with 10 bases between.

The rearrangement uses TRBV12-5 and TRBJ2-1, with 14 positions matching TRBD2. V was pared by 5 bases and J by 6 bases, with 3 bases of the junction left unmatched. Germline CDR1 LGHNT, CDR2 FRNRAP. This CDR3 contains 15 residues. The CDR3 DNA reads as TGTGCTAGTGGTCCTGGGACTAGCGGGAGCAATGAGCAGTTCTTC. This sequence encodes CASGPGTSGSNEQFF.

Details on this clone: The sample carries other DNA sequences with the same CDR3. The rearrangement links TRBV6-6 to TRBJ2-7; tentatively, D is TRBD1 (6 bases). From germline, CDR1 is MNHNY and CDR2 SVGAGI (reference sequence). CDR3 size: 12 residues. Trimming took 6 bases from V and 3 from J, leaving 9 bases between them. This CDR3 reads CASSQTGYEQYF. In DNA form, the CDR3 reads TGTGCCAGCAGCCAGACAGGCTACGAGCAGTACTTC.

This chain uses TRBV27 with TRBJ2-7; a possible D gene is TRBD2 (7 bases). Germline V gene data show CDR1 as MNHEY and CDR2 as SMNVEV (reference sequence). This CDR3 has 14 amino acids. Trimming stripped 2 bases from V and 2 bases from J, with 10 bases between. The CDR3 bases are TGTGCCAGCAGTTTAAGGGGGGGACCCTACGAGCAGTACTTC. This codes for CASSLRGGPYEQYF.

This chain connects TRBV7-2 to TRBJ2-2, with D possibly matching TRBD2 (7 bases). Trimming cost V 5 bases and J 2 bases, with 12 bases left between them. CDR1 and CDR2 (germline): SGHTA, FQGNSA. The CDR3 length is 15 residues. This CDR3 reads CASSHRGANTGELFF. The DNA of the CDR3 is TGTGCCAGCAGCCACCGGGGGGCCAACACCGGGGAGCTGTTTTTT. Variable domain in full (rest from reference TRBV7-2 and TRBJ2-2): GAGVSQSPSNKVTEKGKDVELRCDPISGHTALYWYRQSLGQGLEFLIYFQGNSAPDKSGLPSDRFSAERTGGSVSTLTIQRTQQEDSAVYLCASSHRGANTGELFFGEGSRLTVL.

This clone was recorded a few times. The rearrangement links TRBV6-5 to TRBJ1-6; D may be TRBD1 (6 bases). V was trimmed by 4 bases and J by 10 bases, leaving 11 bases between them. Germline loops: CDR1 MNHEY, CDR2 SVGAGI. The CDR3 is made up of 13 amino acids. The CDR3 spells CASSSPGASPLHF. Here the CDR3 DNA reads TGTGCCAGCAGTTCGCCAGGGGCCTCACCCCTCCACTTT.

This clone is a singleton in its sample. CDR3 in amino acids: CASTRTGASTDTQYF. The DNA of the CDR3 is TGTGCCAGCACTAGGACAGGGGCTAGCACAGATACGCAGTATTTT. J is TRBJ2-3 and V is TRBV6-5; 9 bases map to TRBD1. V shed 7 bases and J 0 bases; nucleotides not matched to a gene: 5. CDR1 MNHEY and CDR2 SVGAGI come from the germline V gene. CDR3 length: 15 amino acids.

For the CDR3, the DNA is TGTGCCAGCAGTTTAGAGTGGCGGAGGAACACTGAAGCTTTCTTT. Amino acids: CASSLEWRRNTEAFF. The rearrangement joins TRBV27 to TRBJ1-1; no firm D call. Between the trimmed V and J ends, which lost 2 bases and 1 base, there was a span of 11 bases. Germline V gene sequence: CDR1 MNHEY, CDR2 SMNVEV (reference sequence). The CDR3 consists of 15 residues.

The rearrangement uses TRBV2 and TRBJ2-3, with D perhaps matching TRBD2 (5 bases). Germline V gene sequence: CDR1 SNHLY, CDR2 FYNNEI. The CDR3 consists of 15 residues. V was shortened by 2 bases and J by 4 bases, with 13 bases between the two germline ends. The CDR3 nucleotides read TGTGCCAGCAGTGAAAACGGGAATCCCGCAGATACGCAGTATTTT. As protein: CASSENGNPADTQYF.

The chain carries TRBV28 and TRBJ2-7, with a possible D match to TRBD1 (5 bases). CDR1 and CDR2 (germline): MDHEN, SYDVKM. Trimming shortened V by 5 bases and J by 2 bases, and 10 bases separated the two germline ends. The CDR3 runs 13 residues. CDR3 coding DNA: TGTGCCAGCAGTCTGACAGTCCCCTACGAGCAGTACTTC. Translated, it gives CASSLTVPYEQYF.

This clone was seen a single time. The chain combines TRBV5-4 with TRBJ2-5, with D possibly TRBD2 on 6 matching bases. The V and J ends lost 4 bases and 3 bases respectively, with 19 bases between them. Germline V gene data show CDR1 as SGHNT and CDR2 as YYREEE (reference sequence). The length of the CDR3 is 16 residues. The CDR3 reads CASSGPAGGREETQYF. The CDR3 nucleotides are TGTGCCAGCAGCGGGCCGGCTGGAGGGCGGGAAGAGACCCAGTACTTC.

This clone has more than one count but fewer than ten. The V gene is TRBV5-1, the J gene TRBJ2-2; TRBD1 matches 12 bases. V shed 0 bases and J 4 bases; nucleotides not matched to a gene: 4. Germline CDR1 reads SGHRS; CDR2 reads YFSETQ. This CDR3 is built from 17 residues. The CDR3 nucleotides are TGCGCCAGCAGCTTGGCCGGGACAGGGGGCGGCACCGGGGAGCTGTTTTTT. Its translation: CASSLAGTGGGTGELFF. Combining the CDR3 with reference TRBV5-1 and TRBJ2-2 gives the whole variable domain KAGVTQTPRYLIKTRGQQVTLSCSPISGHRSVSWYQQTPGQGLQFLFEYFSETQRNKGNFPGRFSGRQFSNSRSEMNVSTLELGDSALYLCASSLAGTGGGTGELFFGEGSRLTVL.

This clone was observed a handful of times. J is TRBJ2-1 and V is TRBV5-6, with 10 positions matching TRBD2. The V gene end was trimmed by 4 bases and the J gene end by 8 bases; junction bases not matched to a gene: 12. Looked up from germline, CDR1 is SGHDT and CDR2 is YYEEEE. There are 16 residues in the CDR3. The CDR3 DNA follows: TGTGCCAGCAGCAGAGGGAGGCTAGCGGGAGTCTATGAGCAGTTCTTC. Translation: CASSRGRLAGVYEQFF.

The V call is TRBV7-2, the J call TRBJ2-3, with 7 positions matching TRBD2. The germline V gene has CDR1 SGHTA and CDR2 FQGNSA. The CDR3 sequence is 15 residues long. V lost 3 bases to trimming and J lost 5 bases; unmatched junction nucleotides: 8. DNA for the CDR3: TGTGCCAGCAGCTTCGGCAGGCGCGGGGGAGATACGCAGTATTTT. This codes for CASSFGRRGGDTQYF.

V usage is TRBV19 and J usage is TRBJ1-1; possibly TRBD1 for D (6 bases). Trimming pared 5 bases from V and 3 bases from J, leaving 16 bases between. This CDR3 has 15 amino acids. Germline lookup yields CDR1 LNHDA and CDR2 SQIVND (reference sequence). Here the CDR3 reads CASSAGVRLDTEAFF. The CDR3 DNA sequence: TGTGCCAGTAGTGCAGGGGTGAGGCTCGACACTGAAGCTTTCTTT.

The J gene is TRBJ2-4, the V gene TRBV7-9; TRBD2 aligns across 13 bases. The CDR3 consists of 15 residues. With 5 bases clipped from V and 4 bases from J, the junction kept 2 bases outside the gene matches. Germline loops: CDR1 SEHNR, CDR2 FQNEAQ (reference sequence). Here the CDR3 reads CASSPGLAGKNIQYF. For the CDR3, the DNA is TGTGCCAGCAGCCCGGGACTAGCGGGGAAAAACATTCAGTACTTC.

This chain uses TRBV2 with TRBJ1-4; no clear D. Germline CDR1 and CDR2: SNHLY and FYNNEI. The CDR3 runs 15 residues. Trimming cost V 6 bases and J 7 bases, with 18 bases left between them. The chain's CDR3 is CASSSRRSGSEKLFF. The CDR3 nucleotides are TGTGCCAGCAGCTCCCGCCGGAGTGGCAGTGAAAAACTGTTTTTT.

The chain carries TRBV6-6 and TRBJ1-2; the D gene is possibly TRBD1 (6 bases). Germline V gene data show CDR1 as MNHNY and CDR2 as SVGAGI (reference sequence). With 8 bases removed from V and 0 bases from J, the gap between germline ends came to 10 bases. There are 13 residues in the CDR3. This CDR3 reads CASGTLSNYGYTF. CDR3 DNA sequence: TGTGCCAGCGGGACACTATCTAACTATGGCTACACCTTC.

The V and J genes are TRBV7-2 and TRBJ1-2; D is perhaps TRBD1 (5 bases). CDR1 SGHTA and CDR2 FQGNSA come from the germline V gene. V was cut by 2 bases and J by 4 bases, with 20 bases left in between. CDR3 length: 17 residues. CDR3 bases: TGTGCCAGCAGCTTAATCGGAGGGGCAGGCGAAACCTATGGCTACACCTTC. Encoded protein: CASSLIGGAGETYGYTF.

This clone has only one observation. V is TRBV7-6 and J is TRBJ2-7; TRBD1 matches at 8 bases. V dropped 5 bases and J dropped 2; count of bases not matched to a gene: 5. CDR3 length: 14 amino acids. CDR1 is SGHVS, CDR2 FNYEAQ, per germline. The CDR3 nucleotides read TGTGCCAGCAGCCGTAACAGGGGGACCTACGAGCAGTACTTC. Amino acids: CASSRNRGTYEQYF.

V usage is TRBV9 and J usage is TRBJ2-1; TRBD2 aligns across 8 bases. V trimming: 7 bases; J trimming: 5 bases; junction bases outside the gene matches: 8. CDR3 length: 14 amino acids. Per germline, CDR1 SGDLS and CDR2 YYNGEE. CDR3 nucleotides: TGTGCCAGCGGTCCAAGCGGGGGCCACAATGAGCAGTTCTTC. The encoded protein is CASGPSGGHNEQFF.

The sample holds one count of this clone. J is TRBJ1-2 and V is TRBV11-3; TRBD1 is a possible D gene (5 bases). The V gene's germline CDR1 is SGHNT and CDR2 YENEEA. This CDR3 contains 14 residues. Trimming cost V 4 bases and J 3 bases, with 12 bases left between them. The CDR3 coding sequence is TGTGCCAGCAGCTCTAGACGGGGGGACTATGGCTACACCTTC. Its protein is CASSSRRGDYGYTF.

The chain uses TRBV6-1 and TRBJ1-5; weak D call: TRBD1 (5 bases). The CDR3 sequence is 16 residues long. Germline V gives CDR1 MNHNS, CDR2 SASEGT. Trimming left V 0 bases short and J 7 bases short, with 16 bases between. Here the CDR3 DNA reads TGTGCCAGCAGTGAAGCGGGGATCTGGGGGGTACAGCCCCAGCATTTT. Protein: CASSEAGIWGVQPQHF.

The chain is built from TRBV27 and TRBJ2-2, with 14 bases fitting TRBD2. The germline gives CDR1 MNHEY, CDR2 SMNVEV (reference sequence). Trimming took 5 bases from V and 5 from J; bases not matched to a gene: 4. This CDR3 is built from 16 residues. DNA of the CDR3: TGTGCCAGCAGTCGACTAGCGGGGGGGGCAACCGGGGAGCTGTTTTTT. This encodes CASSRLAGGATGELFF.

The chain couples TRBV24-1 to TRBJ2-5; 7 bases align to TRBD2. Germline CDR1 KGHDR, CDR2 SFDVKD. V shed 2 bases and J 5 bases; nucleotides not matched to a gene: 16. This CDR3 spans 18 amino acids. DNA for the CDR3: TGTGCCACCAGTGATTCTGTAAAGCGGGACCCCCAAGCGGAGACCCAGTACTTC. It specifies CATSDSVKRDPQAETQYF.

The chain employs TRBV5-8 and TRBJ1-2; 8 positions match TRBD1. V shed 1 base and J 8 bases; nucleotides not matched to a gene: 10. The CDR3 runs 15 residues. CDR1 SGHTS and CDR2 YDEGEE come from the germline V gene. CDR3 protein: CASSLPPPGGTGYTF. CDR3 nucleotides: TGTGCCAGCAGCTTGCCCCCCCCAGGGGGCACAGGCTACACCTTC.

This chain joins TRBV30 and TRBJ2-3; 11 bases line up with TRBD2. CDR3 length: 18 residues. With V trimmed by 0 bases and J by 2 bases, 10 bases remained unmatched. CDR1 is GTSNPN and CDR2 is SVGIG in the germline V gene (reference sequence). As DNA, the CDR3 is TGTGCCTGGAGTGTCGGTCCCTTGGGACTAGCGGTCACAGATACGCAGTATTTT. Residues: CAWSVGPLGLAVTDTQYF.

For this clone: The junction departs from germline at one end; a sequencing error may be responsible. The rearrangement joins TRBV11-3 to TRBJ2-7; 13 nucleotides agree with TRBD2. The CDR3 extends over 14 amino acids. Germline V gives CDR1 SGHNT, CDR2 YENEEA. This CDR3 reads CASSSSWTSGRLVF. The CDR3 coding sequence is TGTGCCAGCAGCTCATCGTGGACTAGCGGGAGATTGGTCTTC.